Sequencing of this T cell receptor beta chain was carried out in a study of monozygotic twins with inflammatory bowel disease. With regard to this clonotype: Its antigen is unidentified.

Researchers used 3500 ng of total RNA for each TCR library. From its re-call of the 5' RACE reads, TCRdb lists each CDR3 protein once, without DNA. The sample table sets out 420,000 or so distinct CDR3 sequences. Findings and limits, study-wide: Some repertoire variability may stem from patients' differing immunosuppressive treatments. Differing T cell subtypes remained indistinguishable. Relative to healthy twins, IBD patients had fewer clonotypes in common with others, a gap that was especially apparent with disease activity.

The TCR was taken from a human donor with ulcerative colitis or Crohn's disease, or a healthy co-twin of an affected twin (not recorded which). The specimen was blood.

The CDR3 region is CASSLDWHGYTF. The chain is built from TRBV11-2 and TRBJ1-2. Germline V gene data show CDR1 as SGHAT and CDR2 as FQNNGV. The length of the CDR3 is 12 residues. Combining the CDR3 with reference TRBV11-2 and TRBJ1-2 gives the whole variable domain EAGVAQSPRYKIIEKRQSVAFWCNPISGHATLYWYQQILGQGPKLLIQFQNNGVVDDSQLPKDRFSAERLKGVDSTLKIQPAKLEDSAVYLCASSLDWHGYTFGSGTRLTVV.